The 19 T cell receptor beta chains below all came from one sample that was sequenced in a study of T cells in Graves' hyperthyroidism and ophthalmopathy. Amplification yielded TCR beta CDR3 regions, with RNA transcripts as the source. HTBI primers were employed in a first-round RT-PCR of the TCR CDR3. TCRdb passed the multiplex PCR reads through MiXCR, listing each CDR3 protein once. The data hold a few hundred thousand distinct CDR3 sequences, with approximately 21% observed a single time. The source material was blood. These receptors were obtained from a man aged 25 to 45 with Graves' ophthalmopathy.

There are many counts of this clonotype. V usage is TRBV20-1 and J usage is TRBJ2-7; D is possibly TRBD2 (5 bases). Trimming stripped 5 bases from V and 3 bases from J, with 17 bases between. Germline values: CDR1 DFQATT, CDR2 SNEGSKA (reference sequence). This CDR3 contains 14 residues. CDR3 amino acids: CSAQNPSLFYEQYF. CDR3 DNA: TGCAGTGCTCAAAACCCTAGCCTGTTCTACGAGCAGTACTTC.

Remarks on this clonotype: Possible read error: a much larger clone is one base away. V and J are TRBV20-1 and TRBJ2-7; unclear D gene. Germline CDR1 reads DFQATT; CDR2 reads SNEGSKA (reference sequence). This CDR3 is 12 amino acids long. The germline V and J ends were trimmed by 5 bases and 7 bases, with 15 bases remaining between them. CDR3 protein: CSAPAYQDEQYF. The CDR3 nucleotides read TGCAGTGCTCCCGCATACCAGGATGAGCAGTACTTC.

The V and J genes are TRBV27 and TRBJ2-7; 7 bases are shared with TRBD1. The CDR3 loop spans 15 amino acids. The germline gives CDR1 MNHEY, CDR2 SMNVEV (reference sequence). Trimming cost V 5 bases and J 4 bases; bases outside gene matches: 11. DNA of the CDR3: TGTGCCAGCAGTCCACTTGGGGGCAGGGGGTACGAGCAGTACTTC. Translation: CASSPLGGRGYEQYF.

This clonotype has just a few counts. The chain combines TRBV20-1 with TRBJ2-1, with 9 bases that match TRBD2. V shed 1 base, J shed 5 bases, and the junction held 6 bases outside the gene matches. Germline assignment: CDR1 DFQATT and CDR2 SNEGSKA (reference sequence). This CDR3 is built from 15 residues. The CDR3 reads CSARGRLADHNEQFF. The CDR3 DNA follows: TGCAGTGCTAGAGGTCGACTAGCGGACCACAATGAGCAGTTCTTC.

Points on this clonotype: Possible read error: a much larger clone is one base away. The genes are TRBV18 and TRBJ1-1; TRBD1 aligns across 9 bases. Germline V gene lookup returns CDR1 KGHSH and CDR2 LQKENI. The CDR3 spans 15 residues. CDR3 DNA sequence: TGTGCCAGCTCACCGGACAGGGGACTGAACACTGGAGCTTTCTTT. Its protein is CASSPDRGLNTGAFF.

This clonotype was seen repeatedly, ten times or more. This chain connects TRBV28 to TRBJ1-5; 10 nucleotides agree with TRBD1. Germline assignment: CDR1 MDHEN and CDR2 SYDVKM. With V trimmed by 3 bases and J by 6 bases, 8 bases remained unmatched. CDR3 length: 16 amino acids. The CDR3 bases are TGTGCCAGCAGTTTTACGACAGGGGGCGTTGGTCAGCCCCAGCATTTT. Translating it yields CASSFTTGGVGQPQHF.

This clonotype was recorded a few times. J is TRBJ2-3 and V is TRBV6-5; perhaps TRBD2 as D (6 bases). Germline CDR1 MNHEY, CDR2 SVGAGI. Between the trimmed V and J ends, which lost 2 bases and 6 bases, there was a span of 12 bases. The CDR3 contains 14 residues. The CDR3 loop reads CASSYTGGRDTQYF. The CDR3 DNA reads TGTGCCAGCAGTTACACCGGGGGTCGGGATACGCAGTATTTT.

As concerns this clonotype: A single base separates this from a much larger clone, so it may be a read error. The rearrangement uses TRBV3-1 and TRBJ1-3; D is possibly TRBD1 (6 bases). Germline loops: CDR1 LGHDT, CDR2 YNNKEL (reference sequence). CDR3 size: 15 residues. For the CDR3, the DNA is TGTGCCGGCAGCCAACAGGGTCTAACGGGAAACACCATATATTTT. Its translation is CAGSQQGLTGNTIYF.

The sample holds a few counts of this clonotype. This sequence joins TRBV29-1 and TRBJ2-5; D remains unclear. The CDR3 is 12 amino acids. CDR1 SQVTM and CDR2 ANQGSEA come from the germline V gene. Trimming removed 2 bases from V and 0 bases from J, with 4 bases in between. The CDR3 nucleotides are TGCAGCGTTGAATTAGACCAAGAGACCCAGTACTTC. Translated: CSVELDQETQYF.

This clonotype was observed a few times. The rearrangement links TRBV5-6 to TRBJ2-3; 13 bases are a match to TRBD2. J lost 3 bases, V lost 0 bases, and 7 bases had no gene match. The CDR3 has 18 residues. CDR1 SGHDT and CDR2 YYEEEE come from the germline V gene. CDR3 nucleotides: TGTGCCAGCAGCTTGGCGATATGGACTAGCGGGAGTACAGATACGCAGTATTTT. It codes for CASSLAIWTSGSTDTQYF.

There are many counts of this clonotype. This chain links TRBV27 with TRBJ2-1; 9 nucleotides agree with TRBD2. Germline trimming cut 0 bases from V and 5 bases from J; bases unmatched to any gene: 5. From germline, CDR1 is MNHEY and CDR2 SMNVEV (reference sequence). This CDR3 is 16 amino acids long. CDR3 in amino acids: CASSLSSSGTDNEQFF. The CDR3 DNA follows: TGTGCCAGCAGTTTATCGTCTAGCGGGACCGACAATGAGCAGTTCTTC.

With regard to this clonotype: A read error may be the cause here, since a much bigger clone is one base away. In DNA, the CDR3 is TGTGCCAGCAGACCAGAGTGGGCAGGTGAGCAGTTCTTC. Translating gives CASRPEWAGEQFF. The chain combines TRBV2 with TRBJ2-1; D gene unclear. Germline V gene data show CDR1 as SNHLY and CDR2 as FYNNEI. The germline V and J ends were trimmed by 6 bases and 9 bases, with 15 bases remaining between them. The CDR3 has 13 residues.

This clonotype showed up many times. This chain joins TRBV7-8 and TRBJ2-1; TRBD2 aligns across 8 bases. This CDR3 contains 15 residues. Trimming cost V 2 bases and J 4 bases; bases outside gene matches: 4. Germline CDR1 and CDR2: SGHVS and FQNEAQ. The CDR3 DNA reads TGTGCCAGCAGCTTAAGACTAGCGAGTTACAATGAGCAGTTCTTC. Its protein is CASSLRLASYNEQFF.

The rearrangement joins TRBV12-3 or TRBV12-4 to TRBJ1-5; 9 bases match TRBD1. This CDR3 spans 14 amino acids. The V and J ends lost 5 bases and 6 bases, in that order; junction bases with no gene match: 5. As DNA, the CDR3 is TGTGCCAGCAGTGGGACAGGGAAGGGTCAGCCCCAGCATTTT. Translation gives CASSGTGKGQPQHF.

This clonotype turned up a few times. V and J are TRBV29-1 and TRBJ1-1, with D tentatively TRBD1 (5 bases). Germline CDR1 SQVTM, CDR2 ANQGSEA. Trimming left V 5 bases short and J 0 bases short, with 19 bases between. The CDR3 extends over 16 amino acids. The CDR3 is CSVQLRLRGLNTEAFF. The CDR3, as DNA: TGCAGCGTTCAACTTCGTCTCCGGGGGTTGAACACTGAAGCTTTCTTT. The variable domain in full, completed from reference TRBV29-1 and TRBJ1-1, reads SAVISQKPSRDICQRGTSLTIQCQVDSQVTMMFWYRQQPGQSLTLIATANQGSEATYESGFVIDKFPISRPNLTFSTLTVSNMSPEDSSIYLCSVQLRLRGLNTEAFFGQGTRLTVV.

V and J are TRBV20-1 and TRBJ2-1; 9 bases are a match to TRBD2. The J segment lost 2 bases and the V segment lost 6 bases, leaving 11 bases of the junction unmatched. The germline V gene encodes CDR1 DFQATT and CDR2 SNEGSKA (reference sequence). The CDR3 covers 16 residues. The CDR3, as DNA: TGCAGTGCCCTCTCGACTAGCGGAGCGCCCTACAATGAGCAGTTCTTC. This translates into CSALSTSGAPYNEQFF.

This chain joins TRBV28 and TRBJ2-2; unclear D gene. The CDR3 extends over 12 amino acids. Germline V gene data show CDR1 as MDHEN and CDR2 as SYDVKM. Deletions cut 6 bases from V and 6 bases from J, with 8 bases between. This CDR3 is CASSLASGELFF. The CDR3 nucleotides are TGTGCCAGCAGCCTTGCCTCCGGGGAGCTGTTTTTT.

This chain connects TRBV28 to TRBJ1-1; D unclear. Germline V gene sequence: CDR1 MDHEN, CDR2 SYDVKM. The CDR3 contains 12 residues. Trimming took 2 bases from V and 5 from J, leaving 6 bases between them. CDR3 in amino acids: CASSLTVTEAFF. For the CDR3, the DNA is TGTGCCAGCAGTTTAACGGTTACTGAAGCTTTCTTT.

There are a few counts of this clonotype. V gene TRBV5-1 combines with J gene TRBJ2-5; 7 nucleotides line up with TRBD2. Losses at the gene ends were 0 bases for V and 4 bases for J; bases not matched to a gene: 9. CDR3 size: 16 residues. The germline CDR1 and CDR2 sequences are SGHRS and YFSETQ. The CDR3 loop is CASSLVRGRSGETQYF. CDR3 in DNA: TGCGCCAGCAGCTTGGTTCGCGGGAGATCGGGAGAGACCCAGTACTTC.